What follows is one TCR beta chain and its context. Antigen unknown. Libraries were prepared by immunoSEQ multiplex PCR; TCRdb keeps only in-frame clonotypes and omits some of them. This table holds some 20,000 clones, approximately 80% found once. The data derive from a study of somatic mutations in cytotoxic T cells in rheumatoid arthritis. The study, taken as a whole, reports: The study found that the largest CD8+ clone exceeded 20% of CD8+ cells in about an eighth of the roughly 60 patients.

Unmatched junction bases numbered 4, after V lost 4 bases and J lost 1 base. The germline gives CDR1 SGDLS, CDR2 YYNGEE. CDR3 length: 16 residues. The chain has TRBV9 and TRBJ2-2; 10 bases map to TRBD2. The specimen was CD8+ T cells sorted from blood. The sequence was obtained from an adult with rheumatoid arthritis. CDR3 DNA sequence: TGTGCCAGCAGCCCGTTAGCGGGGGGGAACACCGGGGAGCTGTTTTTT. It encodes CASSPLAGGNTGELFF.